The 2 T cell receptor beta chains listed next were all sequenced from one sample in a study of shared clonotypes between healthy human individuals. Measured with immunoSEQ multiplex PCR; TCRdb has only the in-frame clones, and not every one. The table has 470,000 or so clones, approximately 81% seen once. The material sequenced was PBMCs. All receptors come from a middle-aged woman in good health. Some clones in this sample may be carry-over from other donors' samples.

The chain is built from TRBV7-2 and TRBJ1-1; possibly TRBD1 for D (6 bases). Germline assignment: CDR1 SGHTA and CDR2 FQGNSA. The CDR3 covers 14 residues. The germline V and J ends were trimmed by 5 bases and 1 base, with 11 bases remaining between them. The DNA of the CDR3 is TGTGCCAGCAGCGTCTACAGGGAGAACACTGAAGCTTTCTTT. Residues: CASSVYRENTEAFF.

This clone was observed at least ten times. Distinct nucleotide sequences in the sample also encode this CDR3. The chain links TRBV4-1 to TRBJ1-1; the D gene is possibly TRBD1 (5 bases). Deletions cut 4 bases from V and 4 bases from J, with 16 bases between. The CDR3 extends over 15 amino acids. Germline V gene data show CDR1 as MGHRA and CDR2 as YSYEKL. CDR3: CASSPFSGDGTEAFF. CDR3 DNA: TGCGCCAGCAGCCCGTTCAGCGGGGACGGCACTGAAGCTTTCTTT.